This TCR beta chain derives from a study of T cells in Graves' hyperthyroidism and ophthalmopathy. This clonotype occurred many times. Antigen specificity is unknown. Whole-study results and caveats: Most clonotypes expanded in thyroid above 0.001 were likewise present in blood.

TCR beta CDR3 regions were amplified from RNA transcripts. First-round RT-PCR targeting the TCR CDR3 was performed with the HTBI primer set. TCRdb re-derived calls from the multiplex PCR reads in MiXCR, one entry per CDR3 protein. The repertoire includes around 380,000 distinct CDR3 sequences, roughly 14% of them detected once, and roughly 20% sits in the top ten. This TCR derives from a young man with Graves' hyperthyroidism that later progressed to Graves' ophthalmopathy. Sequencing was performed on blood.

CDR3 nucleotide sequence: TGTGCCAGCAGCAAAACCTACAATGAGCAGTTCTTC. Amino acids: CASSKTYNEQFF. The rearrangement uses TRBV2 and TRBJ2-1; D remains ambiguous. There are 12 residues in the CDR3. V gave up 6 bases and J gave up 2 bases, with 5 bases separating them. Germline V gene data show CDR1 as SNHLY and CDR2 as FYNNEI.